The rows below give T cell receptor beta chains drawn from one sample of a study of molecular identifiers for immune sequencing clone quantification. TCRdb reanalysed the PCR reads using MiXCR and keeps one entry per CDR3 protein. The data contain about 500,000 distinct CDR3 sequences, roughly 25% of them singletons. The sample consisted of naive CD8+ T cells from blood, with Jurkat cell RNA spiked in. These receptors all stem from a human donor in good health. Some libraries in this study had Jurkat cell RNA spiked in. Each CDR3 is given with its conserved first and last residue. Rows give clone size only sometimes, using once, few, many, or a class for an expanded clone.

v_call clone_size cdr3_aa
TRBV11-3 many CASSSEGSDTQYF
TRBV13 few CASSLSRVTEQYF
TRBV6-6 . CASSYPSGGAGLAKNIQYF
TRBV9 . CASSATGGANYGYTF
TRBV11-2 . CDSRGNAGNEQYF
TRBV4-1 many CASSQAVGYTEAFF
TRBV7-6 . CSSSWGGRGTDTQYF
TRBV20-1 . CSAVPVMETQYF
TRBV19 few CASSMVGTGHYEQYF
TRBV13 . CASSPAGQGTGTPYF
TRBV7-8 . CASSGRTPEAIYF
TRBV15 few CATSRGVYEQYF
TRBV30 many CAWNKPGQYYEQYF
TRBV19 few CASSIETGATGYGYTF
TRBV28 many CASSLAGVPDTQYF
TRBV20-1 . CSARRAQTGYAQYF
TRBV9 few CASRHPDSPTGTGELFF
TRBV9 . CASSPHGTGIYEQYF
TRBV6-2/TRBV6-3 few CASSLRTADHEQYF
TRBV24-1 many CATSDLETQYF
TRBV6-2/TRBV6-3 . CASSYPRGFDTDTQYF
TRBV5-1 few CASSFTGTSGGSYEQYF
TRBV30 few CAWRDRGFNGYTF
TRBV4-1 many CASSQPGTKGQYF